A selection of T cell receptor beta chains follows, all from one sample in a study of regulatory T cells in long-lasting Graves disease. TCRdb reanalysed the multiplex PCR reads using MiXCR and keeps one entry per CDR3 protein. The sample yields 500,000 or so distinct CDR3 sequences, roughly 17% seen once. The sample also formed part of further work on T cells in Graves' hyperthyroidism and ophthalmopathy.

The material sequenced was peripheral blood mononuclear cells (PBMCs), taken at new diagnosis, from a patient treated with antithyroid drugs. All receptors derive from a middle-aged man with Graves disease. Each CDR3 is given with its conserved first and last residue. A D gene is named only where the DNA matches it firmly. Only part of the rows carry a size: once, few, many, or a class if the clone is expanded.

d_call	j_call	v_call	clone_size	cdr3_nt	cdr3_aa
NA	TRBJ2-1	TRBV12-3/TRBV12-4	many	TGTGCCAGCATACTCGGGCAGGGAGATGAGCAGTTCTTC	CASILGQGDEQFF
NA	TRBJ2-3	TRBV7-3	NA	TGTGCCAGCAGCGTAGAGGTTCCAGATACGCAGTATTTT	CASSVEVPDTQYF
NA	TRBJ2-7	TRBV5-1	many	TGCGCCAGCAGCTCTCAGCAATACGAGCAGTACTTC	CASSSQQYEQYF
NA	TRBJ2-7	TRBV6-9	many	TGTGCCAGCAGTTACCTCCCGAAGGGAGAAGGGGAGCAGTACTTC	CASSYLPKGEGEQYF
TRBD2	TRBJ2-3	TRBV30	few	TGTGCCTGGAGTGTAATGCTAGCGGCAGATACGCAGTATTTT	CAWSVMLAADTQYF
NA	TRBJ2-5	TRBV20-1	NA	TGCAGTGCTAGCCCTCAGGGATCGTACCAAGAGACCCAGTACTTC	CSASPQGSYQETQYF
TRBD1	TRBJ1-2	TRBV11-2	few	TGTGCCAGCAGCTCCACAGGGGGCTTAGGTGGCTACACCTTC	CASSSTGGLGGYTF
TRBD1	TRBJ1-1	TRBV7-9	many	TGTGCCAGCACCCTAAATACCGGGACAGGGGGAACTGAAGCTTTCTTT	CASTLNTGTGGTEAFF
NA	TRBJ2-3	TRBV5-6	few	TGTGCCAGCACGAGATCCGGCACAGATACGCAGTATTTT	CASTRSGTDTQYF
NA	TRBJ2-7	TRBV28	many	TGTGCCAGCAGTTTATTCGGGACCTACGAGCAGTACTTC	CASSLFGTYEQYF
NA	TRBJ1-2	TRBV10-3	few	TGTGCCATCAGTGAGTCTCCAGGGATGGAGGGCTACACCTTC	CAISESPGMEGYTF
TRBD2	TRBJ2-7	TRBV9	NA	TGTGCCAGCAGCGTAGTCTCTAGCGGCTACGAGCAGTACTTC	CASSVVSSGYEQYF
TRBD2	TRBJ2-1	TRBV7-9	many	TGTGCCAGCAGCGACTATGCGGGAGGGCCATATCCCCTAGGCAATGAGCAGTTCTTC	CASSDYAGGPYPLGNEQFF
NA	TRBJ2-2	TRBV5-4	few	TGTGCCAGCAGCTTGAGGAACTCCGACGGGGAGCTGTTTTTT	CASSLRNSDGELFF
NA	TRBJ2-6	TRBV30	many	TGTGCCTGGAGTGTACGTTTTAGCACTGGGGCCAACGTCCTGACTTTC	CAWSVRFSTGANVLTF
NA	TRBJ2-2	TRBV2	NA	TGTGCCAGCAGTGTCCGGGTTAACACCGGGGAGCTGTTTTTT	CASSVRVNTGELFF
NA	TRBJ2-7	TRBV20-1	few	TGCAGTGCTAGTCTGGTTAGAAGGTACGAGCAGTACTTC	CSASLVRRYEQYF
NA	TRBJ1-6	TRBV27	NA	TGTGCCAGCAGCAAGGACGGCTTTAATTCACCCCTCCACTTT	CASSKDGFNSPLHF
NA	TRBJ2-1	TRBV5-1	NA	TGCGCCAGCAGCGGGAGAATGGGCAATGAGCAGTTCTTC	CASSGRMGNEQFF
TRBD1	TRBJ2-7	TRBV28	many	TGTGCCAGCAGTTACCTAGACAGGGCCACCGACGAGCAGTACTTC	CASSYLDRATDEQYF
NA	TRBJ2-1	TRBV27	many	TGTGCCAGCAGCCCGACAGGCGGCGATGAGCAGTTCTTC	CASSPTGGDEQFF
NA	TRBJ1-5	TRBV6-2/TRBV6-3	NA	TGTGCCAGCAGTTACTCGATCTTAGGGGGACGAGGGCCCCAGCATTTT	CASSYSILGGRGPQHF
NA	TRBJ2-7	TRBV27	many	TGTGCCAACGAGGAAGGGACTCCCCGGGGCGAGCAGTACTTC	CANEEGTPRGEQYF
NA	TRBJ2-3	TRBV28	NA	TGTGCCAGCAGCGAGGGGGGGCAAAGAGATACGCAGTATTTT	CASSEGGQRDTQYF
NA	TRBJ2-5	TRBV30	many	TGTGCCTGGAGGAAGGAGGGAGTGGAGACCCAGTACTTC	CAWRKEGVETQYF
NA	TRBJ1-5	TRBV2	NA	TGTGCCGGCAGTGAAGGGGGGGACCATCAGCCCCAGCATTTT	CAGSEGGDHQPQHF
NA	TRBJ2-5	TRBV14	few	TGTGCCAGCAGCCAAGATCTCAGATTCTCCATTAGAGAGACCCAGTACTTC	CASSQDLRFSIRETQYF
NA	TRBJ2-7	TRBV19	few	TGTGCCAGTAGTGGTTTGAGGGGACTCCACGAGCAGTACTTC	CASSGLRGLHEQYF
NA	TRBJ2-2	TRBV20-1	NA	TGCAGTGCGAGATCCCAGGGGAGGGACAGCACCGGGGAGCTGTTTTTT	CSARSQGRDSTGELFF
TRBD2	TRBJ2-3	TRBV29-1	many	TGCAGCGGTGACCCGGGACTAGCGGGAGTAGATACGCAGTATTTT	CSGDPGLAGVDTQYF
NA	TRBJ1-2	TRBV27	few	TGTGCCAGCAGTGGCCACCGGAACTATGGCTACACCTTC	CASSGHRNYGYTF
NA	TRBJ1-1	TRBV7-9	NA	TGTGCCGGCAACGAGGGAGGGGGTTCGACTGAAGCTTTCTTT	CAGNEGGGSTEAFF
TRBD2	TRBJ2-2	TRBV29-1	few	TGCAGCGTCTCCGAACCTAGCGGAGTGAACACCGGGGAGCTGTTTTTT	CSVSEPSGVNTGELFF
NA	TRBJ1-3	TRBV18	NA	TGTGCCAGCTCACCAAGTTTGGCAAACTCTGGAAACACCATATATTTT	CASSPSLANSGNTIYF
NA	TRBJ1-6	TRBV20-1	few	TGCAGTGCTAGACGACCGGGCCTAAAGGATTCACCCCTCCACTTT	CSARRPGLKDSPLHF
NA	TRBJ1-4	TRBV18	many	TGTGCCAGCTCCCTAGAGGTACCTGAAAAACTGTTTTTT	CASSLEVPEKLFF
TRBD1	TRBJ2-1	TRBV5-1	few	TGCGCCAGCAGGCCGACAGGGGTGGGGGCCGGCTCCTACAATGAGCAGTTCTTC	CASRPTGVGAGSYNEQFF
NA	TRBJ2-3	TRBV25-1	few	TGTGCCACCATGGGAGACGGGACAGATACGCAGTATTTT	CATMGDGTDTQYF
TRBD1	TRBJ2-1	TRBV7-9	NA	TGTGCCAGCAGCTTGGACAGGGGCGCCCACAATGAGCAGTTCTTC	CASSLDRGAHNEQFF
NA	TRBJ2-7	TRBV2	many	TGTGCCAGCAGTACTGACACCTCCTACGAGCAGTACTTC	CASSTDTSYEQYF
NA	TRBJ2-7	TRBV7-2	many	TGTGCCAGCAGCTCAGTCTTCTCCTACGAGCAGTACTTC	CASSSVFSYEQYF
TRBD1	TRBJ1-3	TRBV20-1	few	TGCAGTGCTAGGGGGACAGGGATGGAAAACACCATATATTTT	CSARGTGMENTIYF
NA	TRBJ2-3	TRBV20-1	few	TGCAGTGTAAAAAGAGCAGATACGCAGTATTTT	CSVKRADTQYF
TRBD1	TRBJ2-2	TRBV5-1	NA	TGCGCCAGCAGCCGTCTAGAGGGGGCGGGCACCGGGGAGCTGTTTTTT	CASSRLEGAGTGELFF
NA	TRBJ1-3	TRBV11-2	few	TGTGCCAGCAGCCCGGGCCCGGGCCGACCCTCCGGAAACACCATATATTTT	CASSPGPGRPSGNTIYF
NA	TRBJ1-6	TRBV7-2	few	TGTGCCAGCAGCTTCCTCAGGGAGATTAATAATTCACCCCTCCACTTT	CASSFLREINNSPLHF
NA	TRBJ2-6	TRBV12-3/TRBV12-4	few	TGTGCCAGCAGTCCGAACTCGACCGCTCCAGGATCTGGGGCCAACGTCCTGACTTTC	CASSPNSTAPGSGANVLTF
NA	TRBJ1-5	TRBV24-1	few	TGTGCCACCAGTGGCGGGACACATAATCAGCCCCAGCATTTT	CATSGGTHNQPQHF
TRBD2	TRBJ2-2	TRBV7-8	NA	TGTGCCAGCAGCTCGAAGCGACTAGCGGGAAAGAACACCGGGGAGCTGTTTTTT	CASSSKRLAGKNTGELFF
TRBD1	TRBJ2-1	TRBV5-6	few	TGTGCCAGCAGAAAGCCCTCCGGGACAGAGTCCAATGAGCAGTTCTTC	CASRKPSGTESNEQFF